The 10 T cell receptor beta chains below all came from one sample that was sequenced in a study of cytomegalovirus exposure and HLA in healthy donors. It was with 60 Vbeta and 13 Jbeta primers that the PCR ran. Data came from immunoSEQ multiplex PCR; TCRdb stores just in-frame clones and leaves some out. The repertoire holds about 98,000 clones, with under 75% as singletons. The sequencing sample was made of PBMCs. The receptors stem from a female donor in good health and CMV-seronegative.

In DNA form, the CDR3 reads TGTGCCAGCAGTGAAATGGGCGCCAGTCAAGAGACCCAGTACTTC. Translation: CASSEMGASQETQYF. The chain uses TRBV2 and TRBJ2-5; D call uncertain. Per germline, CDR1 SNHLY and CDR2 FYNNEI. The CDR3 sequence is 15 residues long. The germline V and J ends were trimmed by 2 bases and 2 bases, with 12 bases remaining between them.

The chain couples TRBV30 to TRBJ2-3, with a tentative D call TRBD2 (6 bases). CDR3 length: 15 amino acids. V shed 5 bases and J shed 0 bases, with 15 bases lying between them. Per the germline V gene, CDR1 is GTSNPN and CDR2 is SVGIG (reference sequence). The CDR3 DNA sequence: TGTGCCTGGGCACCGGGACTCGCTAGCACAGATACGCAGTATTTT. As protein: CAWAPGLASTDTQYF.

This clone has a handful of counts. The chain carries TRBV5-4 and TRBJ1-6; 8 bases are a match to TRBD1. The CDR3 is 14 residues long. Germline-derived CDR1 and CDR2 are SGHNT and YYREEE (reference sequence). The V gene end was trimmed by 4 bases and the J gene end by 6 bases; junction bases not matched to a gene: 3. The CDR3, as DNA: TGTGCCAGCAGCACCACAGGGGGTAATTCACCCCTCCACTTT. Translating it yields CASSTTGGNSPLHF.

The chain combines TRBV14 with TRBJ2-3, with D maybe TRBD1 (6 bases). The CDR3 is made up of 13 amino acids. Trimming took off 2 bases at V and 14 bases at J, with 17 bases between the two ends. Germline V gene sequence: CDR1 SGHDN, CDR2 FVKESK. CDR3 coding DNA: TGTGCCAGCAGCCAACCGTCCAGGGGCGGACTGTATTTT. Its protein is CASSQPSRGGLYF.

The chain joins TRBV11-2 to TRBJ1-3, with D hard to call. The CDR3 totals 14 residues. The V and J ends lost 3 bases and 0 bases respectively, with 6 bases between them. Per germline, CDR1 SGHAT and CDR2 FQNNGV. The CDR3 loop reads CASSFGYSGNTIYF. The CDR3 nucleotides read TGTGCCAGCAGCTTCGGGTACTCTGGAAACACCATATATTTT.

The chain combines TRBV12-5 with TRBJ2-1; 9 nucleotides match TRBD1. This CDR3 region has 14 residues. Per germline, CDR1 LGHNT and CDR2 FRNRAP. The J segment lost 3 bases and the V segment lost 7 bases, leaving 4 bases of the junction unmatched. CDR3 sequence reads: CASATGQGYNEQFF. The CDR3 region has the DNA TGTGCTAGTGCTACGGGACAGGGCTACAATGAGCAGTTCTTC. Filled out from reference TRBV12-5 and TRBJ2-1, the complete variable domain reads DARVTQTPRHKVTEMGQEVTMRCQPILGHNTVFWYRQTMMQGLELLAYFRNRAPLDDSGMPKDRFSAEMPDATLATLKIQPSEPRDSAVYFCASATGQGYNEQFFGPGTRLTVL.

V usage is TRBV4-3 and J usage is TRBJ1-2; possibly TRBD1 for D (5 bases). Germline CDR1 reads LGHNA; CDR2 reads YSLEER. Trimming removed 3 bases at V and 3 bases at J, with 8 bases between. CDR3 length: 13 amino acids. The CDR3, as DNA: TGCGCCAGCAGCCATGGGACTTACTATGGCTACACCTTC. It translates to CASSHGTYYGYTF.

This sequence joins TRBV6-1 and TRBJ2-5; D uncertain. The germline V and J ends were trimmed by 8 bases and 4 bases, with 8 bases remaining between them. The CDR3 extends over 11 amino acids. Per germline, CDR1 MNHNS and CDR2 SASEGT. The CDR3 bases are TGTGCCAGCTCCCCCTTAGAGACCCAGTACTTC. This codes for CASSPLETQYF.

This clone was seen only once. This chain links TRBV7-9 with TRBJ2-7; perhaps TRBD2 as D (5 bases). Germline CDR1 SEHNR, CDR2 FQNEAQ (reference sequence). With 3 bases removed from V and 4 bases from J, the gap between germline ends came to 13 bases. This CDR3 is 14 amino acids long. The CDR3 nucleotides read TGTGCCAGCAGCTTTAGTGGGAGCGGTTACGAGCAGTACTTC. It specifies CASSFSGSGYEQYF.

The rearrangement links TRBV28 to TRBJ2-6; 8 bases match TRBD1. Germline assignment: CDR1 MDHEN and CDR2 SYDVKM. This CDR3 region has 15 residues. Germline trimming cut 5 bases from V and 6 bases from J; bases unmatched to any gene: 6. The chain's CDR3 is CASSASGGAANVLTF. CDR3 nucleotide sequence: TGTGCCAGCAGTGCCTCAGGGGGCGCGGCCAACGTCCTGACTTTC.